This TCR beta chain emerged from a study of shared clonotypes between healthy human individuals. Study observations and caveats: Four donors held about 5% of naive CD4 clonotypes in common.

Per the germline V gene, CDR1 is SNHLY and CDR2 is FYNNEI. This CDR3 has 14 residues. The V end lost 7 bases, the J end lost 5 bases, and 18 bases lay between the germline ends. CD45RO+ cells joined CCR7-negative CD45RA+ TemRA cells to form CD8 memory. Here immunoSEQ multiplex PCR was the method, and the copy in TCRdb shows in-frame clones only, minus some. The sample lists approximately 350,000 clones; about 96% were seen once. As for this clone: Its antigen remains unknown.

This TCR derives from a man aged 25 to 45 in good health. The genes are TRBV2 and TRBJ2-7; no firm D call. The specimen sequenced was memory CD8+ T cells sorted from blood. The sample's subset: CD45RO+ cells pooled with CCR7-negative TemRA cells. As DNA, the CDR3 is TGTGCCAGCATTACCGGACCCGGCGCCCACGAGCAGTACTTC. Encoded protein: CASITGPGAHEQYF.